The clone carrying this T cell receptor (beta chain) was observed a single time. This sample is part of a study of blood T cell repertoires in COVID-19. Self-reported history from a screening survey and questionnaire set each donor's cohort. The germline V gene encodes CDR1 LGHDT and CDR2 YNNKEL (reference sequence). The CDR3 extends over 14 amino acids. Between the trimmed V and J ends, which lost 3 bases and 4 bases, there was a span of 10 bases. Profiling relied on immunoSEQ multiplex PCR, and the TCRdb table lists in-frame clones only, not all of them. The sample has about 200,000 clones; about 87% are singletons.

The sequenced material came from PBMCs or T cells enriched from blood (not recorded which). This chain joins TRBV3-1 (or the pseudogene TRBV3-2) and TRBJ1-3, with D possibly TRBD1 on 6 matching bases. The clonotype comes from a young man who had recovered from COVID-19. CDR3 residues: CASSHRGAGNTIYF. DNA for the CDR3: TGTGCCAGCAGCCACCGGGGGGCAGGAAACACCATATATTTT.